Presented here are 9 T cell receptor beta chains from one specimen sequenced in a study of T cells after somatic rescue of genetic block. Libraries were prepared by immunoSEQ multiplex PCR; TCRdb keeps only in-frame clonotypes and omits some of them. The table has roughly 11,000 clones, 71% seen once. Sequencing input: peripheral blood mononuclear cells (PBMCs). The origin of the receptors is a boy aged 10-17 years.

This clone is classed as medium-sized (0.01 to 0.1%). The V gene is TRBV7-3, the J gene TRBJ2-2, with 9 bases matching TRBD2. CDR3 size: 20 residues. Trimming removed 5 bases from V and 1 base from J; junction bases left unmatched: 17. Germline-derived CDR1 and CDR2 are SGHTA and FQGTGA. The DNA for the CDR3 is TGTGCCAGCAGCACTAAAACCTCCCCTACTAGCGGGCAGAACACCGGGGAGCTGTTTTTT. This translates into CASSTKTSPTSGQNTGELFF. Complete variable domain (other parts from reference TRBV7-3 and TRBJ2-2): GAGVSQTPSNKVTEKGKYVELRCDPISGHTALYWYRQSLGQGPEFLIYFQGTGAADDSGLPNDRFFAVRPEGSVSTLKIQRTERGDSAVYLCASSTKTSPTSGQNTGELFFGEGSRLTVL.

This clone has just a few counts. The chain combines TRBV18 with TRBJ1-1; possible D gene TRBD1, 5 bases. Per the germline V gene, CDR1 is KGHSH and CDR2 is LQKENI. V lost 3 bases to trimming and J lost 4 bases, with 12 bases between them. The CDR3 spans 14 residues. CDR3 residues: CASSPSGRSTEAFF. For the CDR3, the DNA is TGTGCCAGCTCACCCTCAGGGAGGAGCACTGAAGCTTTCTTT.

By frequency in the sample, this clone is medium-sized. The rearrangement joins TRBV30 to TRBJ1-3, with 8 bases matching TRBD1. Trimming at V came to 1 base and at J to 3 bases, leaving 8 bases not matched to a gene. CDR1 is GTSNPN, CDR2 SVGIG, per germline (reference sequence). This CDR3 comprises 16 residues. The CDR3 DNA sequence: TGTGCCTGGAGTGACCAGGGGGCTTTTAGTGGAAACACCATATATTTT. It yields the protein CAWSDQGAFSGNTIYF.

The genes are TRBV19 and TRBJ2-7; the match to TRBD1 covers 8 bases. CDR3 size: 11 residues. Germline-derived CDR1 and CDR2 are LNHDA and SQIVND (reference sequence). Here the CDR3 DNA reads TGTGACTCGGACAGGGCCTACGAGCAGTACTTC. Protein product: CDSDRAYEQYF. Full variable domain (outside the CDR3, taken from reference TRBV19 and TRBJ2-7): DGGITQSPKYLFRKEGQNVTLSCEQNLNHDAMYWYRQDPGQGLRLIYYSQIVNDFQKGDIAEGYSVSREKKESFPLTVTSAQKNPTAFYLCDSDRAYEQYFGPGTRLTVT.

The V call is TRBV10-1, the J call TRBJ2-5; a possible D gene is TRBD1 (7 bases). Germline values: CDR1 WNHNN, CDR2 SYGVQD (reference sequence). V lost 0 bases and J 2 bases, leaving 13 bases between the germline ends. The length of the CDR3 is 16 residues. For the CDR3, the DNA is TGCGCCAGCAGTGAGTCAGGGGGCGCGGGACAAGAGACCCAGTACTTC. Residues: CASSESGGAGQETQYF.

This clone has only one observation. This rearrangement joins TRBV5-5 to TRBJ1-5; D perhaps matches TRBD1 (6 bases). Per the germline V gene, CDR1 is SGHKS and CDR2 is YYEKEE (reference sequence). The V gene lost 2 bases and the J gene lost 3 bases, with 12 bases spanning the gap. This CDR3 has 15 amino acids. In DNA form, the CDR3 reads TGTGCCAGCAGCTTCCTACAGGGCCCCAATCAGCCCCAGCATTTT. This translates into CASSFLQGPNQPQHF.

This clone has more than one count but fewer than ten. DNA for the CDR3: TGTGCCAGTTGGACAGGTCCTAATCAGCCCCAGCATTTT. Amino acid sequence: CASWTGPNQPQHF. The chain joins TRBV19 to TRBJ1-5; 7 bases agree with TRBD1. The CDR3 spans 13 residues. V lost 8 bases and J lost 4; bases outside the gene matches: 5. Germline V gene data show CDR1 as LNHDA and CDR2 as SQIVND (reference sequence).

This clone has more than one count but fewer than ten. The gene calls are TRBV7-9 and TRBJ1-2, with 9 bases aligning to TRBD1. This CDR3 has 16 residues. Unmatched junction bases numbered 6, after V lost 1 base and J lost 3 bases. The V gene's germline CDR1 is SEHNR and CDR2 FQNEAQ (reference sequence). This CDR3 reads CASSLEQGALDYGYTF. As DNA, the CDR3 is TGTGCCAGCAGCTTAGAACAGGGGGCCTTAGACTATGGCTACACCTTC.

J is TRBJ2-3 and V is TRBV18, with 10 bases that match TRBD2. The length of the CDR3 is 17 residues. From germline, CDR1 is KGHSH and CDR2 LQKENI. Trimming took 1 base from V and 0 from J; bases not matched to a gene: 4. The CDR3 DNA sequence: TGTGCCAGCTCACCACTAGGACTAGCGGTTAGCACAGATACGCAGTATTTT. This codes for CASSPLGLAVSTDTQYF.